The 29 T cell receptor beta chains below were found in one sample sequenced in a study of blood T cell repertoires in COVID-19. Data came from immunoSEQ multiplex PCR; TCRdb stores just in-frame clones and leaves some out. Of roughly 140,000 clones listed, over 70% are singletons. The sample taken for sequencing was PBMCs or T cells enriched from blood (not recorded which). These receptors were collected from a man in his fifties or sixties who had recovered from COVID-19.

The V and J genes are TRBV11-3 and TRBJ1-1; D not certain. Per germline, CDR1 SGHNT and CDR2 YENEEA. The CDR3 covers 13 residues. V was shortened by 5 bases and J by 1 base, with 8 bases between the two germline ends. CDR3 bases: TGTGCCAGCAGCCGGAGCCCGAACACTGAAGCTTTCTTT. It codes for CASSRSPNTEAFF. The entire variable domain, with the rest obtained from reference TRBV11-3 and TRBJ1-1, is as follows: EAGVVQSPRYKIIEKKQPVAFWCNPISGHNTLYWYLQNLGQGPELLIRYENEEAVDDSQLPKDRFSAERLKGVDSTLKIQPAELGDSAVYLCASSRSPNTEAFFGQGTRLTVV.

This sequence joins TRBV5-1 and TRBJ2-5; a weak D match, TRBD1 (5 bases). V lost 2 bases, J lost 5 bases, and 7 bases lay in between. Germline V gene lookup returns CDR1 SGHRS and CDR2 YFSETQ. This CDR3 has 12 amino acids. The CDR3 spells CASSFGAETQYF. CDR3 nucleotide sequence: TGCGCCAGCAGCTTTGGGGCTGAGACCCAGTACTTC.

This sequence joins TRBV18 and TRBJ2-7, with D possibly TRBD2 on 6 matching bases. This CDR3 spans 12 amino acids. Germline V lookup: CDR1 KGHSH, CDR2 LQKENI. Trimming took off 4 bases at V and 6 bases at J, with 10 bases between the two ends. Here the CDR3 reads CASSRRDSEQYF. DNA of the CDR3: TGTGCCAGCTCACGGCGGGACTCCGAGCAGTACTTC.

The V and J genes are TRBV19 and TRBJ1-5; a possible D gene is TRBD1 (5 bases). Per germline, CDR1 LNHDA and CDR2 SQIVND (reference sequence). V lost 5 bases, J lost 3 bases, and 8 bases lay in between. CDR3 length equals 13 residues. The CDR3 region is CASSAGPNQPQHF. CDR3 coding DNA: TGTGCCAGTAGTGCAGGGCCCAATCAGCCCCAGCATTTT.

The J gene is TRBJ2-5, the V gene TRBV7-8, with TRBD1 identical over 8 bases. From germline, CDR1 is SGHVS and CDR2 FQNEAQ. V trimming: 2 bases; J trimming: 4 bases; junction bases outside the gene matches: 9. The CDR3 has 16 amino acids. The CDR3 region has the DNA TGTGCCAGCAGCTTAATGTCAGGACAGGGATCAGAGACCCAGTACTTC. Translation: CASSLMSGQGSETQYF.

The chain uses TRBV2 and TRBJ1-4, with 8 bases lining up with TRBD1. The CDR3 contains 14 residues. Germline CDR1 and CDR2: SNHLY and FYNNEI. V shed 6 bases, J shed 6 bases, and the junction held 6 bases outside the gene matches. In DNA form, the CDR3 reads TGTGCCAGCAGGAGGGACAGGACGGATGAAAAACTGTTTTTT. Amino acids: CASRRDRTDEKLFF.

The V call is TRBV7-8, the J call TRBJ2-7; 7 nucleotides agree with TRBD1. The germline gives CDR1 SGHVS, CDR2 FQNEAQ. The CDR3 is 15 residues long. The ends lost 6 bases at V and 0 bases at J; junction bases unmatched: 8. CDR3 DNA: TGTGCCAGCAGTCACGTTCGGGACAGCTCCTACGAGCAGTACTTC. As protein: CASSHVRDSSYEQYF.

The rearrangement links TRBV19 to TRBJ1-5, with 8 bases lining up with TRBD1. Germline CDR1 is LNHDA and CDR2 is SQIVND (reference sequence). There are 18 residues in the CDR3. The J segment lost 1 base and the V segment lost 5 bases, leaving 13 bases of the junction unmatched. CDR3 bases: TGTGCCAGTAGTCCCGTAATCCCGGACAGGGTGAGCAATCAGCCCCAGCATTTT. Residues: CASSPVIPDRVSNQPQHF.

A single count supports this clone. The chain is built from TRBV2 and TRBJ2-3, with 9 bases fitting TRBD1. The J segment lost 2 bases and the V segment lost 1 base, leaving 1 base of the junction unmatched. Germline CDR1 and CDR2: SNHLY and FYNNEI. CDR3 length: 15 residues. CDR3 loop: CASSEGDRDTDTQYF. The CDR3 bases are TGTGCCAGCAGTGAAGGGGACAGGGACACAGATACGCAGTATTTT.

V is TRBV28 and J is TRBJ1-2; D unresolved. The CDR3 consists of 16 residues. Germline loops: CDR1 MDHEN, CDR2 SYDVKM. Trimming pared 5 bases from V and 8 bases from J, leaving 24 bases between. The chain's CDR3 is CASSLLSAGYQVGYTF. As DNA, the CDR3 is TGTGCCAGCAGTCTACTTTCGGCGGGCTATCAGGTCGGCTACACCTTC.

The chain recombines TRBV7-3 with TRBJ2-7; TRBD2 agrees at 12 bases. The CDR3 spans 14 residues. V trimming: 6 bases; J trimming: 4 bases; junction bases outside the gene matches: 4. Germline V gene lookup returns CDR1 SGHTA and CDR2 FQGTGA. CDR3 coding DNA: TGTGCCAGCAGGATGCTAGCGGGAGGGTACGAGCAGTACTTC. Translated, it gives CASRMLAGGYEQYF.

The chain recombines TRBV10-3 with TRBJ2-2; 8 nucleotides match TRBD1. Trimming at V came to 5 bases and at J to 4 bases, leaving 6 bases not matched to a gene. This CDR3 has 15 residues. CDR1 and CDR2 from the germline V gene are ENHRY and SYGVKD. The CDR3 here is CAISQGAISTGELFF. CDR3 bases: TGTGCCATCAGTCAGGGGGCCATAAGCACCGGGGAGCTGTTTTTT.

V and J are TRBV6-5 and TRBJ2-1; no definite D call. Deletions cut 5 bases from V and 12 bases from J, with 11 bases between. The CDR3 extends over 11 amino acids. CDR1 MNHEY and CDR2 SVGAGI come from the germline V gene. The CDR3 bases are TGTGCCAGCAGTCCGGGTTTCGTGCAGTTCTTC. Its translation is CASSPGFVQFF.

The V gene is TRBV6-5, the J gene TRBJ2-1; possibly TRBD2 for D (6 bases). This CDR3 spans 14 amino acids. The germline V gene has CDR1 MNHEY and CDR2 SVGAGI. V gave up 7 bases and J gave up 7 bases, with 17 bases separating them. CDR3 coding DNA: TGTGCCAGCATCGTAATAGGGGCGGGGAATGAGCAGTTCTTC. Encoded protein: CASIVIGAGNEQFF.

This chain joins TRBV10-1 and TRBJ2-7; TRBD1 aligns across 7 bases. The CDR3 loop spans 14 amino acids. V lost 6 bases to trimming and J lost 3 bases; unmatched junction nucleotides: 8. Germline V gives CDR1 WNHNN, CDR2 SYGVQD (reference sequence). The CDR3 reads CASSTGAMGYEQYF. As DNA, the CDR3 is TGCGCCAGCAGCACAGGGGCGATGGGCTACGAGCAGTACTTC.

The V gene is TRBV5-6, the J gene TRBJ2-1, with TRBD2 matching 8 bases. This CDR3 comprises 15 residues. Germline V gives CDR1 SGHDT, CDR2 YYEEEE. V trimming: 4 bases; J trimming: 7 bases; junction bases outside the gene matches: 10. The CDR3 bases are TGTGCCAGCAGCCTCCGGGGAGCGGGGGTGAATGAGCAGTTCTTC. Translating it yields CASSLRGAGVNEQFF.

The rearrangement links TRBV28 to TRBJ2-7, with 12 bases aligning to TRBD2. The CDR3 is 14 residues long. Germline V CDR1 and CDR2: MDHEN, SYDVKM. The trim removed 5 bases at V and 7 bases at J, leaving 6 bases unmatched. The DNA for the CDR3 is TGTGCCAGCAGTCGGACTAGCGGGAATAGGGAGCAGTACTTC. Translation: CASSRTSGNREQYF.

This clone was recorded once. The rearrangement uses TRBV3-1 (or the pseudogene TRBV3-2) and TRBJ2-7; D possibly corresponds to TRBD1 (6 bases). CDR3 size: 15 residues. Trimming shortened V by 1 base and J by 3 bases, and 13 bases separated the two germline ends. From germline, CDR1 is LGHDT and CDR2 YNNKEL (reference sequence). The CDR3 nucleotides are TGTGCCAGCAGCCAAGCCGCAGGGGTGGACTACGAGCAGTACTTC. Translation gives CASSQAAGVDYEQYF.

The V gene is TRBV15, the J gene TRBJ1-2; D is possibly TRBD1 (5 bases). Between the trimmed V and J ends, which lost 0 bases and 8 bases, there was a span of 13 bases. Germline CDR1 and CDR2: LNHNV and YYDKDF (reference sequence). The CDR3 sequence is 14 residues long. The CDR3 DNA sequence: TGTGCCACCAGCAGAGATTCGTGGGGGGACGGCTACACCTTC. Residues: CATSRDSWGDGYTF.

This clone was found once. V is TRBV6-5 and J is TRBJ1-3, with D uncertain. Between the trimmed V and J ends, which lost 6 bases and 0 bases, there was a span of 9 bases. The CDR3 is made up of 14 amino acids. CDR1 and CDR2 (germline): MNHEY, SVGAGI. The CDR3 is CASSTWSSGNTIYF. CDR3 coding DNA: TGTGCCAGCAGCACCTGGAGCTCTGGAAACACCATATATTTT.

The rearrangement joins TRBV28 to TRBJ2-7; 11 positions agree with TRBD2. Losses at the gene ends were 5 bases for V and 2 bases for J; bases not matched to a gene: 8. Germline V gene lookup returns CDR1 MDHEN and CDR2 SYDVKM. The CDR3 contains 16 residues. The chain's CDR3 is CASSPPGLAGTYEQYF. The DNA of the CDR3 is TGTGCCAGCAGTCCACCCGGACTAGCGGGTACCTACGAGCAGTACTTC. The whole variable domain, filled in from reference TRBV28 and TRBJ2-7, reads DVKVTQSSRYLVKRTGEKVFLECVQDMDHENMFWYRQDPGLGLRLIYFSYDVKMKEKGDIPEGYSVSREKKERFSLILESASTNQTSMYLCASSPPGLAGTYEQYFGPGTRLTVT.

J is TRBJ1-1 and V is TRBV9; D call uncertain. CDR1 and CDR2 (germline): SGDLS, YYNGEE. Trimming took off 2 bases at V and 4 bases at J, with 12 bases between the two ends. The CDR3 runs to 14 residues. The DNA of the CDR3 is TGTGCCAGCAGCGTCGGTACCCGCACCACTGAAGCTTTCTTT. This gives the protein CASSVGTRTTEAFF.

The chain employs TRBV5-1 and TRBJ2-5; D unresolved. Germline loops: CDR1 SGHRS, CDR2 YFSETQ. The CDR3 is made up of 13 amino acids. V was cut by 5 bases and J by 5 bases, with 13 bases left in between. The CDR3 here is CASSSSSWETQYF. CDR3 nucleotide sequence: TGCGCCAGCAGTTCGTCGAGTTGGGAGACCCAGTACTTC.

The chain links TRBV19 to TRBJ1-6; D might be TRBD1 (6 bases). The CDR3 covers 13 residues. V shed 4 bases and J shed 11 bases, with 12 bases lying between them. Germline CDR1 LNHDA, CDR2 SQIVND (reference sequence). CDR3 sequence: CASSTGARAPLHF. The CDR3 nucleotides read TGTGCCAGTAGTACAGGGGCTCGGGCACCCCTCCACTTT.

For the CDR3, the DNA is TGTGCCATCAGTCGTCAGGGGTTGGGTAATGAGCAGTTCTTC. Residues: CAISRQGLGNEQFF. The rearrangement links TRBV10-3 to TRBJ2-1, with D perhaps TRBD1 (6 bases). With 5 bases removed from V and 7 bases from J, the gap between germline ends came to 15 bases. CDR3 length: 14 residues. Germline CDR1 is ENHRY and CDR2 is SYGVKD.

V gene TRBV10-3 combines with J gene TRBJ2-3; 7 nucleotides align to TRBD1. V lost 10 bases to trimming and J lost 5 bases; unmatched junction nucleotides: 9. This CDR3 has 13 amino acids. Germline-derived CDR1 and CDR2 are ENHRY and SYGVKD. CDR3 sequence reads: CANGRQGEDTQYF. CDR3 DNA sequence: TGTGCCAACGGGCGGCAGGGGGAAGATACGCAGTATTTT.

The CDR3 nucleotides are TGTGCCAGCAGCATCCAAAGGTCGACCGGGACAGCTAGCACAGATACGCAGTATTTT. Residues: CASSIQRSTGTASTDTQYF. The chain has TRBV21-1 and TRBJ2-3; whether TRBD1, the table's D call, matches the DNA was not checked. TRBV21-1 is a listed pseudogene. The CDR3 runs to 19 residues.

The chain links TRBV7-7 to TRBJ2-1; 11 positions agree with TRBD2. Trimming at V came to 5 bases and at J to 0 bases, leaving 3 bases not matched to a gene. Germline-derived CDR1 and CDR2 are SSHAT and FNYEAQ (reference sequence). This CDR3 has 16 amino acids. The CDR3, as DNA: TGTGCCAGCAGCCTTAGCGGGGGGGCCTCCTACAATGAGCAGTTCTTC. Its protein product is CASSLSGGASYNEQFF. Combining the CDR3 with reference TRBV7-7 and TRBJ2-1 gives the whole variable domain GAGVSQSPRYKVTKRGQDVTLRCDPISSHATLYWYQQALGQGPEFLTYFNYEAQPDKSGLPSDRFSAERPEGSISTLTIQRTEQRDSAMYRCASSLSGGASYNEQFFGPGTRLTVL.

The rearrangement joins TRBV5-1 to TRBJ1-4; D perhaps matches TRBD1 (5 bases). The CDR3 extends over 17 amino acids. Germline values: CDR1 SGHRS, CDR2 YFSETQ. V was trimmed by 5 bases and J by 0 bases, leaving 17 bases between them. The CDR3 spells CASRGVSETATNEKLFF. In DNA, the CDR3 is TGCGCCAGCAGAGGGGTTTCGGAGACAGCAACTAATGAAAAACTGTTTTTT.